These 5 T cell receptor beta chains were all obtained from the same sample, sequenced in a study of T-cell reconstitution after alpha-beta-depleted transplantation in children. Construction of the TCRbeta library involved unique molecular identifiers. TCRdb reanalysed the PCR reads using MiXCR and keeps one entry per CDR3 protein. The sample has 540,000 or so distinct CDR3 sequences; roughly 24% are singletons. This sample comprised PBMCs, mostly from graft donor cells, obtained 360 days after TCRalphabeta/CD19-depleted stem cell transplant. The source of these receptors is a boy in the first two years of life who had a stem cell transplant for acute myeloid leukemia, so the T cells may come from the graft donor.

This clonotype was seen repeatedly, ten times or more. V usage is TRBV20-1 and J usage is TRBJ2-4, with D perhaps TRBD1 or TRBD2 (5 bases each). Trimming left V 2 bases short and J 8 bases short, with 10 bases between. The CDR3 length is 12 residues. Germline lookup yields CDR1 DFQATT and CDR2 SNEGSKA (reference sequence). The CDR3 DNA reads as TGCAGTGCTAGAAGGGACGTAGACATTCAGTACTTC. Translated: CSARRDVDIQYF.

The chain joins TRBV6-2 or TRBV6-3 to TRBJ2-1; no firm D call. Germline CDR1 is MNHEY and CDR2 is SVGEGT. The CDR3 extends over 12 amino acids. Trimming pared 6 bases from V and 6 bases from J, leaving 9 bases between. Written as DNA, the CDR3 is TGTGCCAGCAGCACCTATCGCAATGAGCAGTTCTTC. It specifies CASSTYRNEQFF.

This sequence joins TRBV6-1 and TRBJ1-1; no reliable D call. The CDR3 runs to 13 residues. Germline CDR1 MNHNS, CDR2 SASEGT. With 7 bases removed from V and 1 base from J, the gap between germline ends came to 10 bases. The CDR3 coding sequence is TGTGCCAGCAACAGCCTGGGGAACACTGAAGCTTTCTTT. Protein sequence: CASNSLGNTEAFF.

This clonotype came up a few times. The CDR3 DNA reads as TGCGCCAGCAGCCAAGATCCAGGGCTACCAGATACGCAGTATTTT. Amino acid sequence: CASSQDPGLPDTQYF. This chain connects TRBV4-3 to TRBJ2-3; tentatively, D is TRBD1 (5 bases). The ends were cut back, 0 bases at V and 4 bases at J, with 11 bases in the middle. The CDR3 is 15 amino acids. CDR1 and CDR2 (germline): LGHNA, YSLEER.

The chain carries TRBV6-5 and TRBJ1-2; unclear D gene. Germline values: CDR1 MNHEY, CDR2 SVGAGI. Trimming shortened V by 2 bases and J by 7 bases, and 11 bases separated the two germline ends. The CDR3 loop spans 13 amino acids. This CDR3 is CASSYERTGGYTF. The CDR3 bases are TGTGCCAGCAGTTACGAACGGACGGGTGGCTACACCTTC.